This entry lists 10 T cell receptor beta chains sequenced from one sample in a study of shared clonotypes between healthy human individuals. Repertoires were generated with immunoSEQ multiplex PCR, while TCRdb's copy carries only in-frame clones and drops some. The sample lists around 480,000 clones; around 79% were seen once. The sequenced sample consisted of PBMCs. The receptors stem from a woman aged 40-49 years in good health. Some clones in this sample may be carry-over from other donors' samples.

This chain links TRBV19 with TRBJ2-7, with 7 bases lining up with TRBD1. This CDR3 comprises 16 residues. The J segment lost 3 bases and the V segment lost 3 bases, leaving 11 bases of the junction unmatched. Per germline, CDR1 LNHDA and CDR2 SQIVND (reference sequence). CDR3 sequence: CASSIGTGTAFYEQYF. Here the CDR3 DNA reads TGTGCCAGTAGTATCGGAACCGGGACAGCCTTCTACGAGCAGTACTTC.

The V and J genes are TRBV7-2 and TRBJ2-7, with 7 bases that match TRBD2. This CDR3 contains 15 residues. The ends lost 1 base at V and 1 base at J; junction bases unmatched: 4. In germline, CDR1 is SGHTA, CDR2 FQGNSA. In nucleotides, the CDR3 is TGTGCCAGCAGCTTAGAGCCCGGGAGGTCCTACGAGCAGTACTTC. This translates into CASSLEPGRSYEQYF.

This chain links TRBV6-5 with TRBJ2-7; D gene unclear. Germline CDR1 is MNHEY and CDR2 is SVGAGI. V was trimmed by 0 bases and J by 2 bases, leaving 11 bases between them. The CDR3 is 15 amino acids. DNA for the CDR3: TGTGCCAGCAGTTACTCTGGCAGAAGACCCTACGAGCAGTACTTC. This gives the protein CASSYSGRRPYEQYF.

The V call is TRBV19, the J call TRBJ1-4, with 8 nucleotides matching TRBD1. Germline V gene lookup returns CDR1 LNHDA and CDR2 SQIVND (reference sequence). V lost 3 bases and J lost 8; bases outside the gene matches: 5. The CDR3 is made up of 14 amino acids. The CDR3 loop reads CASSIGQGSEKLFF. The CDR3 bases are TGTGCCAGTAGTATCGGACAGGGCTCGGAAAAACTGTTTTTT. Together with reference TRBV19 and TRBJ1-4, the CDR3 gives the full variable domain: DGGITQSPKYLFRKEGQNVTLSCEQNLNHDAMYWYRQDPGQGLRLIYYSQIVNDFQKGDIAEGYSVSREKKESFPLTVTSAQKNPTAFYLCASSIGQGSEKLFFGSGTQLSVL.

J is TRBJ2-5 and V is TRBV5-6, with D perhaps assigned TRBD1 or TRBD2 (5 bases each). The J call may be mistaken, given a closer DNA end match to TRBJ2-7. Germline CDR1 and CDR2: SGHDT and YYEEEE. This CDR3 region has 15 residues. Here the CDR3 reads CASSPSGTGNYEQYF. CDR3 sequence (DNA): TGTGCCAGCAGCCCCTCCGGGACGGGTAACTACGAGCAGTACTTC.

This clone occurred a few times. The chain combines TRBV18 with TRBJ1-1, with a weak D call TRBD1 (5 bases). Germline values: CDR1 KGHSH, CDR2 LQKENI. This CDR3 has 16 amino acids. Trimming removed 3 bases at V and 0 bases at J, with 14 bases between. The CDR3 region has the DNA TGTGCCAGCTCACCCTGGGACCCGGGGATGAACACTGAAGCTTTCTTT. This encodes CASSPWDPGMNTEAFF.

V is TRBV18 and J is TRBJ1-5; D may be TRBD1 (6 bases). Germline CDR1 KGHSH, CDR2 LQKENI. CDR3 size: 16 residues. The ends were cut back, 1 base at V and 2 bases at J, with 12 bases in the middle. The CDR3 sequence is CASSPRGGEGNQPQHF. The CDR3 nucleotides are TGTGCCAGCTCACCACGAGGGGGAGAGGGCAATCAGCCCCAGCATTTT.

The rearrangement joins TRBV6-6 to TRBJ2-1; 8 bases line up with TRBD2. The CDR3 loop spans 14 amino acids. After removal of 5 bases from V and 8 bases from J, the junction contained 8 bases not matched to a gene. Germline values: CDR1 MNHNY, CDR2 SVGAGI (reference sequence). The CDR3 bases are TGTGCCAGCAGTCAGGGACTAGGGGCTGATGAGCAGTTCTTC. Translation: CASSQGLGADEQFF.

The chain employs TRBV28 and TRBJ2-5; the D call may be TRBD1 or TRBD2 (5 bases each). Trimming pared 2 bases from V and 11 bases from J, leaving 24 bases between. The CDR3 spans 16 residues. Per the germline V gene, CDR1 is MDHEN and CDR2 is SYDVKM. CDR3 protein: CASSLPRAGVLWEQYF. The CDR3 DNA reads TGTGCCAGCAGTTTACCCAGGGCCGGGGTATTATGGGAGCAGTACTTC. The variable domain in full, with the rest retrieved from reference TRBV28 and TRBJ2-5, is DVKVTQSSRYLVKRTGEKVFLECVQDMDHENMFWYRQDPGLGLRLIYFSYDVKMKEKGDIPEGYSVSREKKERFSLILESASTNQTSMYLCASSLPRAGVLWEQYFGPGTRLLVL.

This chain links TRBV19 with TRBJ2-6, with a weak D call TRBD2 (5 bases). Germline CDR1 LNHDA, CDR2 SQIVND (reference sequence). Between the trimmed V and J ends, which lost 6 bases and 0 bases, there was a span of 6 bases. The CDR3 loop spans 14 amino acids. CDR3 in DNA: TGTGCCAGTAGCGGGGTCTCTGGGGCCAACGTCCTGACTTTC. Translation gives CASSGVSGANVLTF.